In this sample, the clone carrying this T cell receptor beta chain turned up a few times. Its antigen is unknown. The data originate from a study of immune evolution from preneoplasia to lung adenocarcinoma. Regarding the study as a whole: Top clone share appeared to fall from AAH through AIS, MIA, adenocarcinoma. Highest clonality occurred in KRAS-mutant, not EGFR-mutant or double wild-type, nodules.

Germline loops: CDR1 MNHEY, CDR2 SVGAGI. This CDR3 comprises 15 residues. Unmatched junction bases numbered 6, after V lost 6 bases and J lost 2 bases. Sequencing used immunoSEQ multiplex PCR; TCRdb keeps in-frame clones, though not all of them. The sample carries about 26,000 clones, about 74% recorded once. Patients had resection in Japan or China between about 2013 and 2017. The receptor's source is a person between 55 and 69 years old with invasive lung adenocarcinoma. Some clones in this sample may be carry-over from other donors' samples. The sample comprised FFPE invasive lung adenocarcinoma tissue. The J gene is TRBJ1-5, the V gene TRBV6-5; 8 bases line up with TRBD1. CDR3 sequence: CASRNQGAGNQPQHF. The CDR3 coding sequence is TGTGCCAGCAGGAATCAGGGGGCTGGCAATCAGCCCCAGCATTTT.